The rows below give T cell receptor beta chains drawn from one sample of a study of regulatory T cells in long-lasting Graves disease. One entry per CDR3 protein results from TCRdb running MiXCR on the multiplex PCR reads. The sample records approximately 480,000 distinct CDR3 sequences, around 15% being singletons. Another study also made use of these data, one on T cells in Graves' hyperthyroidism and ophthalmopathy.

The sequenced sample was peripheral blood mononuclear cells (PBMCs), obtained at new diagnosis, from a patient treated with antithyroid drugs. These receptors originate from a man in his forties or fifties with Graves disease. Both conserved end residues are part of each CDR3. The order of the fields is V gene, CDR3 length, J gene, clone size, CDR3 protein. The size of a clone is reported for some rows only, either as once, few or many, or as a class for expanded clones.

TRBV27	14	TRBJ2-7	few	CASSSGGSGYEQYF
TRBV28	16	TRBJ2-1	many	CASSTLAGAVYNEQFF
TRBV7-2	15	TRBJ2-1	few	CASGEPGRARNEQFF
TRBV20-1	11	TRBJ2-7	many	CSASKGVEQYF
TRBV11-2	14	TRBJ2-7	NA	CASSRLQIAHEQYF
TRBV28	16	TRBJ2-3	NA	CASSLYPPMGTDTQYF
TRBV6-1	14	TRBJ2-7	many	CASTPTGLAHEQYF
TRBV15	15	TRBJ2-7	many	CATSSPGRTPHEQYF
TRBV11-2	13	TRBJ2-2	many	CASSWTRTGELFF
TRBV7-6	15	TRBJ1-4	few	CATSFTDATNEKLFF
TRBV28	12	TRBJ1-1	many	CASSFWQLEAFF
TRBV18	17	TRBJ1-6	few	CASSPPPTWKGGSPLHF
TRBV12-3/TRBV12-4	15	TRBJ1-6	few	CASSFGTPYNSPLHF
TRBV11-2	11	TRBJ2-3	many	CASSLARTQYF
TRBV28	15	TRBJ2-1	once	CASSPSGARGGEQFF
TRBV7-8	15	TRBJ1-1	many	CASSFTGVAGTEAFF
TRBV5-1	17	TRBJ2-1	NA	CASSRGTSGSVRNEQFF
TRBV30	16	TRBJ2-3	NA	CAWSVPAGLAADTQYF
TRBV24-1	19	TRBJ2-3	few	CATSDRRTSGRAGTDTQYF
TRBV28	16	TRBJ1-3	NA	CASSLSGAPRGNTIYF
TRBV5-1	15	TRBJ1-1	many	CASSNTGTGATEAFF
TRBV11-2	15	TRBJ1-2	many	CASSSPETGIYGYTF
TRBV2	15	TRBJ2-7	many	CASSEEGQGVYEQYF
TRBV24-1	17	TRBJ2-1	few	CATSDRGTSGRRNEQFF
TRBV28	16	TRBJ1-2	many	CASSLIGLKSWYGYTF
TRBV5-6	18	TRBJ1-5	many	CASSLTSREIYSNQPQHF
TRBV7-2	11	TRBJ2-7	few	CASSLFNEQYF
TRBV7-9	13	TRBJ1-1	many	CASSFSGTGEAFF
TRBV2	15	TRBJ2-3	many	CASREDRGSPDTQYF
TRBV5-1	19	TRBJ2-6	many	CASSLGQGALIPGANVLTF
TRBV3-1	17	TRBJ2-7	many	CASSHAGLGQGLLEQYF
TRBV10-3	15	TRBJ2-5	NA	CAIRDTGTREETQYF
TRBV2	15	TRBJ2-7	NA	CASSPRASGRDEQYF
TRBV6-1	15	TRBJ2-5	many	CASSEAQVVPETQYF
TRBV7-2	14	TRBJ1-4	few	CASSFGTVREKLFF
TRBV7-2	16	TRBJ2-3	NA	CASSLGWDGSTDTQYF
TRBV3-1	15	TRBJ2-7	many	CASSRRTGISYEQYF
TRBV28	17	TRBJ2-3	NA	CASSFGTSGSRTDTQYF
TRBV20-1	18	TRBJ2-7	many	CSASKQEDRVLLWAEQYF
TRBV9	15	TRBJ2-7	many	CASSASSIHSYEQYF
TRBV2	15	TRBJ2-7	many	CASSPPGTSRNEQYF